One and the same sample provided the 29 T cell receptor beta chains below, sequenced in a study of shared clonotypes between healthy human individuals (dated by TCRdb to about 2020). Library preparation was by the immunoSEQ multiplex PCR assay. Held by TCRdb, this immuneACCESS table contains in-frame sequences only and omits some clones. Under half of the omission traces to an unresolved V gene where checked; the cause of the rest is unknown. For this sample there are 550,000 to 600,000 clones; more than 95% appear just once. The ten top clones hold 0.3% of the sample. For the CD8 naive samples, CD45RO-negative cells were positively selected for CCR7, yielding a CD45RA+CCR7+ population from which TemRA cells were excluded. The sequenced sample consisted of naive CD8+ T cells sorted from blood. The cell subset or site label corresponds to: CD45RA+CCR7+. All receptors come from a young man in good health.

This clone was counted a single time. V gene TRBV5-5 combines with J gene TRBJ1-4, with 9 bases matching TRBD1. The length of the CDR3 is 15 residues. Per the germline V gene, CDR1 is SGHKS and CDR2 is YYEKEE (reference sequence). V was clipped by 4 bases and J by 8 bases; unmatched bases: 9. The DNA of the CDR3 is TGTGCCAGCAGCCAGGACAGGGGACGAAAGGAAAAACTGTTTTTT. Translated: CASSQDRGRKEKLFF.

The rearrangement links TRBV7-6 to TRBJ2-5; 11 bases match TRBD2. The CDR3 length is 17 residues. The V gene end was trimmed by 3 bases and the J gene end by 2 bases; junction bases not matched to a gene: 8. Germline CDR1 SGHVS, CDR2 FNYEAQ. The CDR3 loop is CASSLGSGLAVQETQYF. CDR3 DNA sequence: TGTGCCAGCAGCTTGGGTTCGGGACTAGCGGTACAAGAGACCCAGTACTTC.

This clone was counted a single time. V is TRBV29-1 and J is TRBJ2-7; TRBD1 might be the D (6 bases). This CDR3 has 14 residues. Per germline, CDR1 SQVTM and CDR2 ANQGSEA. V lost 0 bases, J lost 3 bases, and 12 bases lay in between. The CDR3 DNA follows: TGCAGCGTTGAAGACAGGGGAGCGAACTACGAGCAGTACTTC. Translating gives CSVEDRGANYEQYF.

V and J are TRBV2 and TRBJ2-5, with TRBD1 identical over 7 bases. V lost 4 bases, J lost 1 base, and 3 bases stayed unmatched. The CDR3 runs 14 residues. CDR1 SNHLY and CDR2 FYNNEI come from the germline V gene. The CDR3 bases are TGTGCCAGCAGTGCCTACAGGGGCCAAGAGACCCAGTACTTC. It is translated as CASSAYRGQETQYF.

In the case of this clone: The same CDR3 also results from other DNA sequences found in this sample. The chain links TRBV29-1 to TRBJ2-1, with D perhaps TRBD1 (6 bases). Germline V gives CDR1 SQVTM, CDR2 ANQGSEA. The CDR3 loop spans 15 amino acids. Trimming took off 1 base at V and 0 bases at J, with 10 bases between the two ends. CDR3 sequence (DNA): TGCAGCGTTGAAGGGGGGCGGAGCTCCTACAATGAGCAGTTCTTC. This translates into CSVEGGRSSYNEQFF.

V usage is TRBV7-6 and J usage is TRBJ2-1; 10 bases agree with TRBD2. Trimming cost V 4 bases and J 7 bases; bases outside gene matches: 4. The CDR3 consists of 14 residues. CDR1 SGHVS and CDR2 FNYEAQ come from the germline V gene. CDR3 coding DNA: TGTGCCAGCAGCTGGTCTAGCGGGGGAAATGAGCAGTTCTTC. This encodes CASSWSSGGNEQFF. Drawing the rest from reference TRBV7-6 and TRBJ2-1, the complete variable domain is GAGVSQSPRYKVTKRGQDVALRCDPISGHVSLYWYRQALGQGPEFLTYFNYEAQQDKSGLPNDRFSAERPEGSISTLTIQRTEQRDSAMYRCASSWSSGGNEQFFGPGTRLTVL.

This sequence joins TRBV7-9 and TRBJ1-2; TRBD1 matches at 9 bases. This CDR3 region has 15 residues. J gave up 4 bases and V 3 bases, and 6 bases lay outside the gene matches. Germline V gene lookup returns CDR1 SEHNR and CDR2 FQNEAQ (reference sequence). The CDR3 loop is CASSLGTGNPYGYTF. In DNA, the CDR3 is TGTGCCAGCAGCTTGGGGACAGGGAATCCCTATGGCTACACCTTC.

The CDR3 spells CASSLGQGGSYEQYF. The CDR3, as DNA: TGTGCCAGCAGCTTGGGTCAGGGAGGTTCCTACGAGCAGTACTTC. The V gene is TRBV5-4, the J gene TRBJ2-7, with D maybe TRBD2 (6 bases). Trimming pared 0 bases from V and 1 base from J, leaving 11 bases between. The length of the CDR3 is 15 residues. Looked up from germline, CDR1 is SGHNT and CDR2 is YYREEE (reference sequence).

This sequence joins TRBV19 and TRBJ2-1; TRBD1 is a possible D gene (6 bases). CDR1 is LNHDA and CDR2 is SQIVND in the germline V gene (reference sequence). The V gene lost 6 bases and the J gene lost 6 bases, with 12 bases spanning the gap. The CDR3 contains 13 residues. The CDR3, as DNA: TGTGCCAGTAGGGGACATGTCCTCAATGAGCAGTTCTTC. It translates to CASRGHVLNEQFF.

The chain carries TRBV5-6 and TRBJ2-5, with D tentatively TRBD1 (5 bases). V gave up 1 base and J gave up 3 bases, with 7 bases separating them. CDR1 is SGHDT and CDR2 is YYEEEE in the germline V gene. There are 13 residues in the CDR3. CDR3 DNA: TGTGCCAGCAGCTTGAACAGGAAAGAGACCCAGTACTTC. This codes for CASSLNRKETQYF.

Here the CDR3 DNA reads TGTGCCAGCCTGGAAAGGTGGGGGGGCAAGTACGAGCAGTACTTC. Its protein product is CASLERWGGKYEQYF. This chain joins TRBV27 and TRBJ2-7; D may be TRBD2 (7 bases). The CDR3 totals 15 residues. Trimming cost V 8 bases and J 4 bases, with 21 bases left between them. In germline, CDR1 is MNHEY, CDR2 SMNVEV (reference sequence).

This chain connects TRBV21-1 to TRBJ2-7; the table's D call, TRBD1, has no DNA check behind it. TRBV21-1 is reported as a pseudogene. CDR3 length equals 17 residues. The CDR3 region has the DNA TGTGCCAGCAGCAGAAACCTCCCGAGGGGGACCCCGTGCGAGCAGTACTTC. This translates into CASSRNLPRGTPCEQYF.

The V call is TRBV9, the J call TRBJ1-2; no clear D. V lost 7 bases and J 1 base, leaving 5 bases between the germline ends. In germline, CDR1 is SGDLS, CDR2 YYNGEE. The CDR3 is 11 amino acids. CDR3 sequence (DNA): TGTGCCAGCTTTAGTAACTATGGCTACACCTTC. Protein: CASFSNYGYTF.

As for this clone: Other DNA sequences in this specimen translate into the identical CDR3. The chain employs TRBV19 and TRBJ1-1; no clear D. This CDR3 has 13 amino acids. Trimming took 3 bases from V and 4 from J, leaving 9 bases between them. Germline values: CDR1 LNHDA, CDR2 SQIVND (reference sequence). The CDR3 DNA reads TGTGCCAGTAGTATTTGGTCGAGCACTGAAGCTTTCTTT. Translating it yields CASSIWSSTEAFF.

The V call is TRBV7-9, the J call TRBJ2-7, with D perhaps matching TRBD1 (5 bases). CDR1 and CDR2 from the germline V gene are SEHNR and FQNEAQ (reference sequence). The germline V and J ends were trimmed by 4 bases and 4 bases, with 14 bases remaining between them. The length of the CDR3 is 14 residues. CDR3 bases: TGTGCCAGCAGCTCCCTTGGACAACTATACGAGCAGTACTTC. It yields the protein CASSSLGQLYEQYF.

A single count supports this clone. The V and J genes are TRBV4-1 and TRBJ2-7, with 10 bases identical to TRBD2. The CDR3 contains 13 residues. Trimming cost V 6 bases and J 7 bases; bases outside gene matches: 6. Germline lookup yields CDR1 MGHRA and CDR2 YSYEKL. The CDR3 spells CASRPSGGGEQYF. For the CDR3, the DNA is TGCGCCAGCAGACCTAGCGGGGGTGGGGAGCAGTACTTC.

The genes are TRBV7-6 and TRBJ2-7; 7 bases align to TRBD1. The trim removed 4 bases at V and 5 bases at J, leaving 14 bases unmatched. This CDR3 is built from 16 residues. Per the germline V gene, CDR1 is SGHVS and CDR2 is FNYEAQ. Written as DNA, the CDR3 is TGTGCCAGCAGCTCCGCAAGAGGACAGGTTCTCCACGAGCAGTACTTC. Its translation is CASSSARGQVLHEQYF.

J is TRBJ2-3 and V is TRBV11-3; D gene ambiguous. Germline V gives CDR1 SGHNT, CDR2 YENEEA. This CDR3 is 13 amino acids long. The V end lost 8 bases, the J end lost 6 bases, and 15 bases lay between the germline ends. DNA for the CDR3: TGTGCCAGCGCCTCCGGAACGGTGGATACGCAGTATTTT. Translating gives CASASGTVDTQYF.

This sequence joins TRBV18 and TRBJ1-2, with D hard to call. V lost 0 bases to trimming and J lost 1 base, with 6 bases between them. Germline assignment: CDR1 KGHSH and CDR2 LQKENI. The CDR3 extends over 14 amino acids. CDR3 sequence: CASSPPTDNYGYTF. The CDR3 nucleotides are TGTGCCAGCTCACCACCCACGGATAACTATGGCTACACCTTC. The whole variable domain, filled in from reference TRBV18 and TRBJ1-2, reads NAGVMQNPRHLVRRRGQEARLRCSPMKGHSHVYWYRQLPEEGLKFMVYLQKENIIDESGMPKERFSAEFPKEGPSILRIQQVVRGDSAAYFCASSPPTDNYGYTFGSGTRLTVV.

The V and J genes are TRBV11-2 and TRBJ1-2; D possibly corresponds to TRBD1 (5 bases). CDR1 is SGHAT and CDR2 is FQNNGV in the germline V gene. With 5 bases removed from V and 2 bases from J, the gap between germline ends came to 15 bases. The CDR3 loop spans 15 amino acids. CDR3 region: CASSPRGGLNYGYTF. The CDR3 DNA reads as TGTGCCAGCAGCCCCCGGGGGGGTTTGAACTATGGCTACACCTTC.

V and J are TRBV19 and TRBJ2-7, with D possibly TRBD2 on 5 matching bases. V lost 5 bases and J lost 3, with 11 bases in between. The CDR3 covers 13 residues. Germline V gives CDR1 LNHDA, CDR2 SQIVND (reference sequence). CDR3 in amino acids: CASSVTLGYEQYF. The CDR3 bases are TGTGCCAGTAGTGTGACACTAGGCTACGAGCAGTACTTC. Supplemented by reference TRBV19 and TRBJ2-7, the full variable domain reads DGGITQSPKYLFRKEGQNVTLSCEQNLNHDAMYWYRQDPGQGLRLIYYSQIVNDFQKGDIAEGYSVSREKKESFPLTVTSAQKNPTAFYLCASSVTLGYEQYFGPGTRLTVT.

The rearrangement joins TRBV2 to TRBJ2-6; D is perhaps TRBD1 (6 bases). The germline V gene has CDR1 SNHLY and CDR2 FYNNEI. This CDR3 has 15 amino acids. With 2 bases removed from V and 7 bases from J, the gap between germline ends came to 12 bases. This chain's CDR3 is CASSELTGSANVLTF. As DNA, the CDR3 is TGTGCCAGCAGTGAACTAACAGGGAGTGCCAACGTCCTGACTTTC.

The chain uses TRBV25-1 and TRBJ2-7; D not certain. V was shortened by 1 base and J by 3 bases, with 4 bases between the two germline ends. This CDR3 contains 12 residues. Germline V gene sequence: CDR1 MGHDK, CDR2 SYGVNS. In DNA form, the CDR3 reads TGTGCCAGCAGTGAATTTAACTACGAGCAGTACTTC. Protein: CASSEFNYEQYF.

J is TRBJ1-2 and V is TRBV15; the D is unclear. The CDR3 is 16 amino acids. V was cut by 0 bases and J by 0 bases, with 11 bases left in between. In germline, CDR1 is LNHNV, CDR2 YYDKDF (reference sequence). The DNA of the CDR3 is TGTGCCACCAGCAGAGAATCGGGCAGCGCTAACTATGGCTACACCTTC. Its protein product is CATSRESGSANYGYTF.

V is TRBV18 and J is TRBJ2-7; 10 bases line up with TRBD2. Germline loops: CDR1 KGHSH, CDR2 LQKENI. The J segment lost 2 bases and the V segment lost 2 bases, leaving 3 bases of the junction unmatched. CDR3 length: 15 amino acids. CDR3 residues: CASSPTSGNTYEQYF. For the CDR3, the DNA is TGTGCCAGCTCACCAACTAGCGGGAATACCTACGAGCAGTACTTC.

V gene TRBV6-6 combines with J gene TRBJ1-1; D remains ambiguous. The CDR3 contains 12 residues. Deletions cut 0 bases from V and 11 bases from J, with 10 bases between. Germline values: CDR1 MNHNY, CDR2 SVGAGI (reference sequence). The CDR3, as DNA: TGTGCCAGCAGTTACTCGGATGAGTGGGCTTTCTTT. Translation gives CASSYSDEWAFF.

The rearrangement joins TRBV14 to TRBJ2-1, with a possible D match to TRBD2 (6 bases). V was clipped by 0 bases and J by 5 bases, with 11 bases between them. The CDR3 runs 15 residues. The germline V gene has CDR1 SGHDN and CDR2 FVKESK. DNA of the CDR3: TGTGCCAGCAGCCAAGAGATTGGAGGGAACAATGAGCAGTTCTTC. This gives the protein CASSQEIGGNNEQFF.

V usage is TRBV4-1 and J usage is TRBJ2-7; D is uncertain. From germline, CDR1 is MGHRA and CDR2 YSYEKL. The CDR3 runs to 14 residues. The V end was cut by 3 bases, the J end by 0 bases, with 9 bases between. CDR3 residues: CASSQLDRSYEQYF. CDR3 nucleotides: TGCGCCAGCAGCCAGCTGGACCGCTCCTACGAGCAGTACTTC.

The V gene is TRBV11-2, the J gene TRBJ2-1; TRBD2 matches 7 bases. Germline V gives CDR1 SGHAT, CDR2 FQNNGV. The CDR3 runs 15 residues. J was trimmed by 8 bases and V by 4 bases; bases with no gene match: 11. The DNA of the CDR3 is TGTGCCAGCAGCTCCTCTAGCGGAGTGGGGGATGAGCAGTTCTTC. Residues: CASSSSSGVGDEQFF.